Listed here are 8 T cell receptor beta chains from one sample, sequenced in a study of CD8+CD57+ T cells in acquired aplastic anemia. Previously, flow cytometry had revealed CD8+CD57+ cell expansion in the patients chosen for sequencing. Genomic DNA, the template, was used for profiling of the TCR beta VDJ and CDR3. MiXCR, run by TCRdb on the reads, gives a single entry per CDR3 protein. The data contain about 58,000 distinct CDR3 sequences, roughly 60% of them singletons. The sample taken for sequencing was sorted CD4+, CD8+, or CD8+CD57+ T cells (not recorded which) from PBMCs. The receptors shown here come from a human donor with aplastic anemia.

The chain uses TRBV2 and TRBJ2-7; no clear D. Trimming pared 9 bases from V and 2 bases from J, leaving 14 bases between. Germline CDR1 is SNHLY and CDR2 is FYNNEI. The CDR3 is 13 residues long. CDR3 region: CASGESRAYEQYF. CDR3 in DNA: TGTGCCAGTGGGGAATCTCGGGCCTACGAGCAGTACTTC.

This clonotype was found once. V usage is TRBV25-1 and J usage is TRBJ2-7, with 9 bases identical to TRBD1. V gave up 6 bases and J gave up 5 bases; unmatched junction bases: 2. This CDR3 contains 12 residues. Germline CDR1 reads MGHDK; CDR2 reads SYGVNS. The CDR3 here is CASRDRGHEQYF. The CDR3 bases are TGTGCCAGCAGGGACAGGGGCCACGAGCAGTACTTC.

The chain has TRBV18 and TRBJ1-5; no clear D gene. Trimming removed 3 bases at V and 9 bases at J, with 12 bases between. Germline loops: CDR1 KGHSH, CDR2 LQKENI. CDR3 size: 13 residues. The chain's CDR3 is CASSPTPVSPQHF. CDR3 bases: TGTGCCAGCTCACCCACTCCGGTCTCGCCCCAGCATTTT.

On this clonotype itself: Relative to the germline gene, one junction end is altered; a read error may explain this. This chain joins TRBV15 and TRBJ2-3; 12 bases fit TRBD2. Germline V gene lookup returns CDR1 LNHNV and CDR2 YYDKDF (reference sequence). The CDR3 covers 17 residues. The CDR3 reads CATSRALAGGSTDTQYF. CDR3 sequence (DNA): TGTGCCACCAGCAGGGCACTAGCGGGGGGATCCACAGATACGCAGTATTTC.

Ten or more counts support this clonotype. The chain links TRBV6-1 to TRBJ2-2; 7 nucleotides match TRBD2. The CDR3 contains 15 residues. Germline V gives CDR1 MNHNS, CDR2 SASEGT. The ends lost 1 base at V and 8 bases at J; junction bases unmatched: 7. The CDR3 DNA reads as TGTGCCAGCAGTGAAGGGGGAGGGCCGGAAGGGGAGCTGTTTTTT. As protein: CASSEGGGPEGELFF.

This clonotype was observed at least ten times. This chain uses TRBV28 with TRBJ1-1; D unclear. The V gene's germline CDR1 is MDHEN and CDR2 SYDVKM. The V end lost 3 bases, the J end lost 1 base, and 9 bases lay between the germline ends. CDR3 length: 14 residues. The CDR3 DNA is TGTGCCAGCAGTTTGATGGGAACGAACACTGAAGCTTTCTTT. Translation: CASSLMGTNTEAFF.

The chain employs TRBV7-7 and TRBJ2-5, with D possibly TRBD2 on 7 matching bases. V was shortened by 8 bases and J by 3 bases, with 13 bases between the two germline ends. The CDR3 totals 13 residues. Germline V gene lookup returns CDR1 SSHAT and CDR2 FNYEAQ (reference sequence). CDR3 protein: CASGRGVEETQYF. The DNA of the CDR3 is TGTGCCAGCGGGAGGGGGGTGGAAGAGACCCAGTACTTC.

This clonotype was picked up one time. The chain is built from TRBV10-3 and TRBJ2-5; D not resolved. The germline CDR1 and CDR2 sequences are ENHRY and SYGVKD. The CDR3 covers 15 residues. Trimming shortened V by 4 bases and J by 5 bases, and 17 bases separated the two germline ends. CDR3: CAISGVMGTGETQYF. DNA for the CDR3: TGTGCCATCAGTGGGGTCATGGGCACCGGGGAGACCCAGTACTTC.